A single T cell receptor (beta chain) is shown here with its context. Its cognate antigen is unknown. This record belongs to a study of Ad26.COV2.S vaccination and SARS-CoV-2 variants. Using immunoSEQ multiplex PCR, the repertoire was profiled, and TCRdb retains in-frame clones only, with some absent. Among under 150,000 clones listed, about nine tenths were seen once. V lost 0 bases to trimming and J lost 4 bases, with 6 bases between them. This CDR3 has 13 residues. CDR1 is KGHSH and CDR2 is LQKENI in the germline V gene. Study outcomes and limitations: Considerable breadth of spike-specific CD8+ and CD4+ T cell responses has reportedly been documented following vaccination. Placebo recipients trailed vaccine recipients in spike-specific TCR breadth. TCR breadth and depth analyses may have underestimated total T cell responses. People who got the vaccine or the placebo had similar non-spike TCR breadth.

Here the sequenced sample was peripheral blood, taken after recovery from COVID-19. This clonotype was sampled from a human donor who had recovered from COVID-19. This chain uses TRBV18 with TRBJ1-1; D gene ambiguous. The CDR3 is CASSPPLLTEAFF. CDR3 nucleotides: TGTGCCAGCTCACCACCGCTCCTCACTGAAGCTTTCTTT.